The clone carrying this TCR beta chain was recorded once. Its cognate antigen is unknown. Sequencing was performed with immunoSEQ multiplex PCR; in TCRdb, only in-frame clones are kept and a portion is missing. The sample gives fewer than 3 million clones, roughly 92% of which show up once; 0.37% is in the top ten. The CDR3 covers 19 residues. Germline values: CDR1 MNHEY, CDR2 SMNVEV (reference sequence). V was shortened by 2 bases and J by 0 bases, with 20 bases between the two germline ends. These data belong to a study of shared clonotypes between healthy human individuals. Study findings and constraints: When naive CD4 clonotypes were compared across a few donors, about 5% were shared. Relative to clonotypes present in all four donors, those not shared had lower generation probabilities. Rarefaction gave evidence that sorted-subset sequencing remained incomplete despite large depth. Naive subsets tended to show greater estimated richness than memory subsets.

Sequenced material: naive CD4+ T cells from PBMCs. Sample subset: CD45RA+ positively selected. The rearrangement links TRBV27 to TRBJ1-5; perhaps TRBD1 as D (5 bases). This receptor was taken from a young man in good health. Some clones in this sample may be carry-over from other donors' samples. The CDR3: CASSLSLMQGSYSNQPQHF. CDR3 DNA: TGTGCCAGCAGTTTAAGTTTAATGCAGGGATCTTATAGCAATCAGCCCCAGCATTTT.